The 26 T cell receptor beta chains listed next were all sequenced from one sample in a study of T cells after yellow fever vaccination. TCRdb reanalysed the 5' RACE reads using MiXCR and keeps one entry per CDR3 protein. The data contain hundreds of thousands of distinct CDR3 sequences, approximately 21% of them seen just once; the ten biggest clones take up over 11%. The starting material was PBMCs, obtained 15 days after the yellow fever booster vaccination. These receptors originate from a man aged 25 to 40 who received the YFV17D yellow fever vaccine.

In this sample, this clonotype turned up once. V and J are TRBV20-1 and TRBJ2-7, with 7 bases lining up with TRBD2. J was trimmed by 4 bases and V by 3 bases; bases with no gene match: 6. From germline, CDR1 is DFQATT and CDR2 SNEGSKA (reference sequence). The CDR3 is 13 residues long. The CDR3, as DNA: TGCAGTGCTAGCCCTAGCGGAGAGTACGAGCAGTACTTC. As protein: CSASPSGEYEQYF.

This clonotype appeared a few times. The CDR3 sequence is CASSLQGFTGELFF. Here the CDR3 DNA reads TGCGCCAGCAGCTTACAGGGTTTCACCGGGGAGCTGTTTTTT. This sequence joins TRBV5-1 and TRBJ2-2, with a weak D call TRBD1 (6 bases). This CDR3 is 14 amino acids long. Trimming stripped 2 bases from V and 4 bases from J, with 9 bases between. CDR1 and CDR2 from the germline V gene are SGHRS and YFSETQ.

This clonotype appeared once. The V gene is TRBV20-1, the J gene TRBJ2-2, with D uncertain. The CDR3 consists of 13 residues. V was trimmed by 3 bases and J by 2 bases, leaving 7 bases between them. The germline CDR1 and CDR2 sequences are DFQATT and SNEGSKA (reference sequence). The CDR3 nucleotides read TGCAGTGCTAGTCGCAGTAACACCGGGGAGCTGTTTTTT. Protein: CSASRSNTGELFF.

The rearrangement joins TRBV7-2 to TRBJ2-4; possibly TRBD1 for D (6 bases). Per the germline V gene, CDR1 is SGHTA and CDR2 is FQGNSA. The CDR3 covers 15 residues. The V gene lost 4 bases and the J gene lost 8 bases, with 18 bases spanning the gap. CDR3 coding DNA: TGTGCCAGCAGCTACCGGGACACCGACTCTGACATTCAGTACTTC. It codes for CASSYRDTDSDIQYF.

The rearrangement uses TRBV5-4 and TRBJ1-4, with a tentative D call TRBD1 (6 bases). The V gene's germline CDR1 is SGHNT and CDR2 YYREEE (reference sequence). V was clipped by 1 base and J by 13 bases, with 14 bases between them. The CDR3 has 13 amino acids. In DNA form, the CDR3 reads TGTGCCAGCAGCTTGATTGAGGGGGGGGGACTGTTTTTT. It encodes CASSLIEGGGLFF.

This clonotype was picked up a small number of times. The genes are TRBV25-1 and TRBJ2-2, with 10 bases identical to TRBD1. CDR1 is MGHDK, CDR2 SYGVNS, per germline. The V segment lost 5 bases and the J segment 3 bases; nucleotides outside the gene matches: 9. The CDR3 loop spans 17 amino acids. The CDR3 sequence is CASSPNFGQGDTGELFF. The DNA of the CDR3 is TGTGCCAGCAGTCCGAATTTTGGACAGGGGGACACCGGGGAGCTGTTTTTT.

In its sample, this clonotype was seen a few times. The chain joins TRBV27 to TRBJ2-6; D gene uncertain. Trimming removed 1 base from V and 4 bases from J, with 11 bases in between. This CDR3 spans 16 amino acids. Germline-derived CDR1 and CDR2 are MNHEY and SMNVEV (reference sequence). Here the CDR3 DNA reads TGTGCCAGCAGTTTATATGGCACGCGGGGGGCCAACGTCCTGACTTTC. It yields the protein CASSLYGTRGANVLTF.

In this sample, this clonotype turned up a few times. This chain connects TRBV4-3 to TRBJ2-2; 9 nucleotides align to TRBD1. Germline values: CDR1 LGHNA, CDR2 YSLEER. V lost 4 bases and J lost 7; bases outside the gene matches: 7. The CDR3 is 15 residues long. CDR3: CASSRDRAIGGELFF. The CDR3 DNA reads TGCGCCAGCAGCCGGGACAGGGCCATAGGCGGGGAGCTGTTTTTT.

This clonotype showed up just a few times. The gene calls are TRBV12-3 or TRBV12-4 and TRBJ2-5; 8 bases are a match to TRBD1. This CDR3 comprises 14 residues. V trimming: 3 bases; J trimming: 5 bases; junction bases outside the gene matches: 5. The CDR3 DNA reads TGTGCCAGCAGTTTTGCAGGGGGCGGGGAGACCCAGTACTTC. Residues: CASSFAGGGETQYF.

This clonotype was found a few times. V gene TRBV10-2 combines with J gene TRBJ2-3; 9 nucleotides agree with TRBD2. This CDR3 spans 13 amino acids. Germline loops: CDR1 WSHSY, CDR2 SAAADI. V was pared by 6 bases and J by 6 bases, with 4 bases of the junction left unmatched. The CDR3 loop reads CASSWAGGDTQYF. CDR3 coding DNA: TGCGCCAGCAGCTGGGCGGGAGGGGATACGCAGTATTTT.

This clonotype was detected only a few times. This chain links TRBV3-1 with TRBJ2-7; D unclear. Trimming took off 1 base at V and 6 bases at J, with 13 bases between the two ends. Germline V gives CDR1 LGHDT, CDR2 YNNKEL (reference sequence). CDR3 length: 14 amino acids. CDR3 region: CASSQGLLWGEQYF. CDR3 sequence (DNA): TGTGCCAGCAGCCAAGGTTTGTTATGGGGCGAGCAGTACTTC.

In this sample, this clonotype turned up a few times. V is TRBV25-1 and J is TRBJ2-7; 9 bases are a match to TRBD2. Trimming took 3 bases from V and 1 from J; bases not matched to a gene: 7. The CDR3 runs to 16 residues. CDR1 and CDR2 from the germline V gene are MGHDK and SYGVNS. The CDR3 region has the DNA TGTGCCAGCAGTGATGCGGGAGGGCCCAGGTCCTACGAGCAGTACTTC. It is translated as CASSDAGGPRSYEQYF.

This clonotype was counted at least ten times. The chain couples TRBV20-1 to TRBJ2-3; no clear D. Germline V lookup: CDR1 DFQATT, CDR2 SNEGSKA (reference sequence). Trimming took 6 bases from V and 1 from J, leaving 2 bases between them. The CDR3 is 10 amino acids. The CDR3 DNA sequence: TGCAGTGCCCGCACAGATACGCAGTATTTT. This encodes CSARTDTQYF.

V and J are TRBV2 and TRBJ2-7, with D perhaps assigned TRBD1 or TRBD2 (5 bases each). The germline V and J ends were trimmed by 7 bases and 5 bases, with 15 bases remaining between them. The CDR3 contains 13 residues. Per germline, CDR1 SNHLY and CDR2 FYNNEI. The CDR3 DNA reads TGTGCCAGCATTTGGGACGGTGGTGACGAGCAGTACTTC. It codes for CASIWDGGDEQYF.

This sequence joins TRBV20-1 and TRBJ2-3; unclear D gene. This CDR3 is built from 10 residues. The V gene's germline CDR1 is DFQATT and CDR2 SNEGSKA (reference sequence). The V and J ends lost 7 bases and 5 bases respectively, with 7 bases between them. CDR3 in DNA: TGCAGTGGAGGAAAAGATACGCAGTATTTT. This sequence encodes CSGGKDTQYF.

The chain carries TRBV20-1 and TRBJ1-1, with D perhaps matching TRBD1 (6 bases). Germline-derived CDR1 and CDR2 are DFQATT and SNEGSKA (reference sequence). This CDR3 comprises 13 residues. Trimming took 6 bases from V and 6 from J, leaving 17 bases between them. In DNA, the CDR3 is TGCAGTGCCACTAGGACAGCAAGGGCTGAAGCTTTCTTT. This codes for CSATRTARAEAFF.

A few counts support this clonotype. This chain connects TRBV13 to TRBJ2-1; D might be TRBD2 (5 bases). Germline CDR1 and CDR2: PRHDT and FYEKMQ (reference sequence). V gave up 3 bases and J gave up 12 bases, with 21 bases separating them. The CDR3 is made up of 15 amino acids. CDR3 amino acids: CASSLSRGRTGWQFF. CDR3 coding DNA: TGTGCCAGCAGCTTGAGTCGGGGTCGGACTGGGTGGCAGTTCTTC.

This rearrangement joins TRBV19 to TRBJ2-7; TRBD1 is a possible D gene (6 bases). The CDR3 has 15 residues. CDR1 and CDR2 (germline): LNHDA, SQIVND (reference sequence). The germline V and J ends were trimmed by 5 bases and 2 bases, with 16 bases remaining between them. CDR3 sequence reads: CASSHKGHPTYEQYF. The CDR3 DNA reads as TGTGCCAGTAGTCATAAGGGACACCCAACCTACGAGCAGTACTTC. The whole variable domain, remainder taken from reference TRBV19 and TRBJ2-7, is DGGITQSPKYLFRKEGQNVTLSCEQNLNHDAMYWYRQDPGQGLRLIYYSQIVNDFQKGDIAEGYSVSREKKESFPLTVTSAQKNPTAFYLCASSHKGHPTYEQYFGPGTRLTVT.

The rearrangement links TRBV7-2 to TRBJ2-3, with D tentatively TRBD1 or TRBD2 (5 bases each). CDR1 is SGHTA and CDR2 is FQGNSA in the germline V gene. Trimming removed 3 bases at V and 1 base at J, with 17 bases between. CDR3 size: 17 residues. The CDR3 DNA follows: TGTGCCAGCAGCTTGGCCCAAAGTGGGGGAGGCACAGATACGCAGTATTTT. Translating gives CASSLAQSGGGTDTQYF.

CDR3 region: CSARDPSGYGANVLTF. CDR3 DNA sequence: TGCAGTGCTAGGGACCCCTCCGGCTACGGGGCCAACGTCCTGACTTTC. The chain carries TRBV20-1 and TRBJ2-6; no firm D call. The germline V and J ends were trimmed by 3 bases and 4 bases, with 16 bases remaining between them. This CDR3 spans 16 amino acids. Germline CDR1 reads DFQATT; CDR2 reads SNEGSKA (reference sequence).

There are a few counts of this clonotype. This chain uses TRBV6-1 with TRBJ2-7; TRBD2 matches at 8 bases. Germline lookup yields CDR1 MNHNS and CDR2 SASEGT. This CDR3 region has 14 residues. J was trimmed by 6 bases and V by 8 bases; bases with no gene match: 12. The CDR3 sequence: CASLRPGGPLEQYF. In DNA, the CDR3 is TGTGCCAGCCTAAGGCCGGGAGGGCCTCTCGAGCAGTACTTC.

This sequence joins TRBV10-3 and TRBJ2-5; 11 bases are a match to TRBD2. The ends lost 8 bases at V and 5 bases at J; junction bases unmatched: 10. The length of the CDR3 is 15 residues. Germline CDR1 is ENHRY and CDR2 is SYGVKD. CDR3: CAISTSGRFLETQYF. In nucleotides, the CDR3 is TGTGCCATCTCTACTAGCGGGAGATTTCTGGAGACCCAGTACTTC.

The CDR3 DNA follows: TGTGCCAGCAGTCCAGTGGTCGGGGTCTACGAGCAGTACTTC. It specifies CASSPVVGVYEQYF. V is TRBV7-2 and J is TRBJ2-7, with D perhaps matching TRBD2 (5 bases). Germline V CDR1 and CDR2: SGHTA, FQGNSA. This CDR3 has 14 amino acids. Trimming removed 6 bases from V and 3 bases from J, with 15 bases in between.

CDR3: CSARSLGGRASTDTQYF. As DNA, the CDR3 is TGCAGTGCTAGAAGTCTTGGAGGGAGGGCTAGCACAGATACGCAGTATTTT. V gene TRBV20-1 combines with J gene TRBJ2-3, with 7 positions matching TRBD2. The CDR3 runs to 17 residues. Unmatched junction bases numbered 11, after V lost 2 bases and J lost 0 bases. Germline V gene data show CDR1 as DFQATT and CDR2 as SNEGSKA (reference sequence).

The genes are TRBV6-1 and TRBJ2-7; 7 bases match TRBD1. This CDR3 spans 13 amino acids. The V segment lost 7 bases and the J segment 1 base; nucleotides outside the gene matches: 4. The germline CDR1 and CDR2 sequences are MNHNS and SASEGT. The CDR3 reads CASMPGQSYEQYF. CDR3 nucleotides: TGTGCCAGCATGCCGGGACAGTCCTACGAGCAGTACTTC.

This clonotype was seen a handful of times. The chain combines TRBV12-3 or TRBV12-4 with TRBJ2-5, with 10 bases identical to TRBD2. The ends lost 1 base at V and 0 bases at J; junction bases unmatched: 5. This CDR3 region has 17 residues. CDR3 in DNA: TGTGCCAGCAGTTTAGAAGCGGGAGGGGGGTACCAAGAGACCCAGTACTTC. Its protein is CASSLEAGGGYQETQYF.